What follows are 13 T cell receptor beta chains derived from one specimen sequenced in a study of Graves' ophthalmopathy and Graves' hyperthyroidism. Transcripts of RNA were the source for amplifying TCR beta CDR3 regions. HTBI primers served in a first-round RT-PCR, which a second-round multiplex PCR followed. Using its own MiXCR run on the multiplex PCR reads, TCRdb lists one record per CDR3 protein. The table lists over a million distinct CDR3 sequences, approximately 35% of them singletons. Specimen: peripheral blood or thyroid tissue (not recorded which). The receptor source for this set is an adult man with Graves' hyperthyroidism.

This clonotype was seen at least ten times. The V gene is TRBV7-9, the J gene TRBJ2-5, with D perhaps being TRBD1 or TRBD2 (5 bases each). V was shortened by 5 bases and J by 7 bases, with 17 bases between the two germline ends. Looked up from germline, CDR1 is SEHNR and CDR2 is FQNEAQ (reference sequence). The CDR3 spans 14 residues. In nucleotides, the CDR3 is TGTGCCAGCAGCCCGCCGGGACCTCGGAGGACCCAGTACTTC. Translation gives CASSPPGPRRTQYF.

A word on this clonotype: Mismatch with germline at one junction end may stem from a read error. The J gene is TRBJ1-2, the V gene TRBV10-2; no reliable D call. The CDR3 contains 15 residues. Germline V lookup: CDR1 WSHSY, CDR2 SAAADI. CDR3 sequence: CASSQPDLQNYGYTF. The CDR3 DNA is TGTGCCAGCAGTCAGCCGGACCTCCAAAACTATGGCTACACCTTC.

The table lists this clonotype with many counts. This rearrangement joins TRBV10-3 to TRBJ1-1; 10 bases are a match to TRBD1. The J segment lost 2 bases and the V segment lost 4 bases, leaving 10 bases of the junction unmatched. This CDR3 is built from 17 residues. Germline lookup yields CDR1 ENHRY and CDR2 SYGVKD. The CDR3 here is CAISGSGDRGHNTEAFF. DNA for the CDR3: TGTGCCATCAGTGGCAGTGGGGACAGGGGCCACAACACTGAAGCTTTCTTT.

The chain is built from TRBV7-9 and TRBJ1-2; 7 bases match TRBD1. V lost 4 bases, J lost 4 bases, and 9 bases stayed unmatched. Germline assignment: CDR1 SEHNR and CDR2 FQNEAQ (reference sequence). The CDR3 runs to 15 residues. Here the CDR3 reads CASSSQGVKGYGYTF. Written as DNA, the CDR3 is TGTGCCAGCAGCTCTCAGGGGGTTAAAGGCTATGGCTACACCTTC.

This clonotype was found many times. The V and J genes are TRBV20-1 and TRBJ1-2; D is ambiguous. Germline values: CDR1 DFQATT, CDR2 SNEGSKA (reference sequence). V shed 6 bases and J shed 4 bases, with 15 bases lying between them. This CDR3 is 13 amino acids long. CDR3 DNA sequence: TGCAGTGCAGAGCTCCCGGAAAGCTATGGCTACACCTTC. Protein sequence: CSAELPESYGYTF.

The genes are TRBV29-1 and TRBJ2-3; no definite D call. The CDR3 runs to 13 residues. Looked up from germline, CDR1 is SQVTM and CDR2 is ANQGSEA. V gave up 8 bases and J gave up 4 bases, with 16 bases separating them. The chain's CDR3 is CSPRLQASDTQYF. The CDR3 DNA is TGCAGCCCACGACTTCAGGCCTCAGATACGCAGTATTTT.

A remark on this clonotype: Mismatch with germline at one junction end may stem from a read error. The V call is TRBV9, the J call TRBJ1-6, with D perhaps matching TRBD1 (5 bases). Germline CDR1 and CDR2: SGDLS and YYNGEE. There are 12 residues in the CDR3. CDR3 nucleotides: TGTGCCTGCAGCCAGGGTAATTCACCCCTCCACTTT. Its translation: CACSQGNSPLHF.

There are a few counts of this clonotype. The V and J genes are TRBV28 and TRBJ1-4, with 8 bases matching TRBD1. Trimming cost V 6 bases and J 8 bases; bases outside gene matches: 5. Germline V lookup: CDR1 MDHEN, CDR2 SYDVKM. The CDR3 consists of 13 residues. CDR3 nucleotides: TGTGCCAGCAGGGCAGGGGGCCAGGAAAAACTGTTTTTT. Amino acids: CASRAGGQEKLFF.

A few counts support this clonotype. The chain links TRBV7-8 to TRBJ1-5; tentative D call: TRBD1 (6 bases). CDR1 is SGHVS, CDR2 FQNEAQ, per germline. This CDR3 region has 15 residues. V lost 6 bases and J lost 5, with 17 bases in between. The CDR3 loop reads CASSYMGGQYQPQHF. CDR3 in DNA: TGTGCCAGCAGTTACATGGGGGGGCAATATCAGCCCCAGCATTTT.

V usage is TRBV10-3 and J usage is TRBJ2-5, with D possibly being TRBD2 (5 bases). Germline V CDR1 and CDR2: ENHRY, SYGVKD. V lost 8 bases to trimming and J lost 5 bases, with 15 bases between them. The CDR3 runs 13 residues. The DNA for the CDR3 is TGTGCCATCGCCGATAAAAGGGAGGAGACCCAGTACTTC. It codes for CAIADKREETQYF.

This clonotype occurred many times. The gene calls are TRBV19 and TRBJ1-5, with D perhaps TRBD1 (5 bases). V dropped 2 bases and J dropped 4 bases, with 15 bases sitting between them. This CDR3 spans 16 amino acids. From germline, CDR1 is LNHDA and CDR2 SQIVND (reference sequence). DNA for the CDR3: TGTGCCAGTAGTATACAGTCGCAGGGTGGAAATCAGCCCCAGCATTTT. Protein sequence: CASSIQSQGGNQPQHF.

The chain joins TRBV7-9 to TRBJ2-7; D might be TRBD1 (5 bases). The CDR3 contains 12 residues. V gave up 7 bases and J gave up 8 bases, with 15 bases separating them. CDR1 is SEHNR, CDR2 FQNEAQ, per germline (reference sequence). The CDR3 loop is CASTVAGFQQYF. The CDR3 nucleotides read TGTGCCAGCACCGTTGCAGGGTTTCAGCAGTACTTC.

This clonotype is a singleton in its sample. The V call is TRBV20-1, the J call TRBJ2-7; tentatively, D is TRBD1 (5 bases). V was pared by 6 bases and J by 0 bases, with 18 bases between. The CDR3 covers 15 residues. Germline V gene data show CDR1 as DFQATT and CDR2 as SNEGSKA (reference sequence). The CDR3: CSATFFGAVSYEQYF. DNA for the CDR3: TGCAGTGCCACCTTCTTTGGGGCAGTCTCCTACGAGCAGTACTTC.